This paragraph reports one T cell receptor (beta chain). A clone one base away is much larger, so this may be a read error. A second PCR of 7 to 11 cycles used a sample-barcoded 5' primer and a J-beta primer mix. TCRdb passed the 5' RACE reads through MiXCR, listing each CDR3 protein once. Of just under 900,000 distinct CDR3 sequences listed, less than 35% are singletons. This entry belongs to a study of blood T cells in healthy people across ages. The CDR3 loop spans 11 amino acids. The germline CDR1 and CDR2 sequences are SGHRS and YFSETQ. The origin of this receptor is a woman older than 75 in good health. The sequenced material came from blood. The rearrangement uses TRBV5-1 and TRBJ2-5, with D unresolved. The CDR3, as DNA: TGCCCCAGCGTCCCCCAAGAGACCCAGTACTTC. Amino acids: CPSVPQETQYF.